The clone carrying this TCR beta chain was seen many times. The data derive from a study of early T cells in non-severe SARS-CoV-2 infection. The germline V and J ends were trimmed by 7 bases and 4 bases, with 10 bases remaining between them. The CDR3 has 11 residues. Germline CDR1 reads SQVTM; CDR2 reads ANQGSEA. MiXCR, run by TCRdb on the 5' RACE reads, gives a single entry per CDR3 protein. The sample has approximately 60,000 distinct CDR3 sequences, more than 7% seen once. This material consisted of whole blood, taken at baseline. The chain is built from TRBV29-1 and TRBJ2-5; D gene uncertain. The sequence came from an adult who was a healthcare worker with PCR-confirmed SARS-CoV-2 infection or an uninfected control (not recorded which). The CDR3 DNA sequence: TGCAGCGGAGCCGTCGGAGAGACCCAGTACTTC. Translation gives CSGAVGETQYF. The full variable domain, its missing parts supplied by reference TRBV29-1 and TRBJ2-5, is SAVISQKPSRDICQRGTSLTIQCQVDSQVTMMFWYRQQPGQSLTLIATANQGSEATYESGFVIDKFPISRPNLTFSTLTVSNMSPEDSSIYLCSGAVGETQYFGPGTRLLVL.